The rows below give T cell receptor beta chains drawn from one sample of a study of blood T cell repertoires in COVID-19. Only in-frame clones appear in the TCRdb table, and some are missing; sequencing was by immunoSEQ multiplex PCR. The repertoire consists of around 370,000 clones, with approximately 91% occurring once and the leading ten covering about 6.7%. Sequenced input: peripheral blood. These receptors were obtained from a woman in her 70s with COVID-19, enrolled during active disease. The CDR3 runs from the conserved cysteine through the conserved F or W. D genes are given only for firm matches. Clone size is stated in some rows and not others, as once, few, many or a class when expanded.

d_call,v_call,clone_size,j_call,cdr3_aa,cdr3_nt
TRBD1,TRBV27,.,TRBJ2-7,CASSLTPTGHNEQYF,TGTGCCAGCAGTTTAACTCCGACAGGGCACAACGAGCAGTACTTC
TRBD1,TRBV19,.,TRBJ2-1,CASSIARFTGVIYNEQFF,TGTGCCAGTAGTATAGCCCGATTTACAGGGGTCATTTACAATGAGCAGTTCTTC
.,TRBV15,.,TRBJ1-1,CATSRDQIRAEAFF,TGTGCCACCAGCAGAGATCAGATCCGGGCTGAAGCTTTCTTT
TRBD1,TRBV4-3,.,TRBJ1-3,CASSQETGAGNTIYF,TGCGCCAGCAGCCAAGAGACAGGGGCTGGAAACACCATATATTTT
.,TRBV2,few,TRBJ2-7,CASSEAVQHYEQYF,TGTGCCAGCAGTGAGGCGGTGCAACACTACGAGCAGTACTTC
.,TRBV6-5,.,TRBJ1-1,CASSYGTHPGTEAFF,TGTGCCAGCAGTTACGGGACTCACCCCGGGACTGAAGCTTTCTTT
TRBD1,TRBV15,.,TRBJ1-1,CATSRDLNRGTEAFF,TGTGCCACCAGCAGAGACCTAAACAGGGGAACTGAAGCTTTCTTT
TRBD1,TRBV5-1,.,TRBJ1-4,CASSLQGQTNEKLFF,TGCGCCAGCAGCTTACAGGGGCAAACTAATGAAAAACTGTTTTTT
TRBD2,TRBV27,.,TRBJ2-2,CASSISGGNTGELFF,TGTGCCAGCAGTATTAGCGGGGGGAACACCGGGGAGCTGTTTTTT
TRBD1,TRBV9,once,TRBJ2-2,CASSEDRATGELFF,TGTGCCAGCAGCGAGGACAGGGCCACCGGGGAGCTGTTTTTT
.,TRBV12-5,.,TRBJ1-5,CASGSPGDVEDNSNQPQHF,TGTGCTAGTGGTTCTCCGGGGGACGTCGAAGATAATAGCAATCAGCCCCAGCATTTT
.,TRBV12-3/TRBV12-4,.,TRBJ1-5,CASSKDIGQPQHF,TGTGCCAGCAGCAAAGACATCGGCCAGCCCCAGCATTTT
.,TRBV10-3,.,TRBJ1-4,CAISEWGEKEKLFF,TGTGCCATCAGTGAGTGGGGGGAGAAGGAAAAACTGTTTTTT
TRBD1,TRBV27,.,TRBJ1-6,CASSGQGSPLHF,TGTGCCAGCAGTGGACAGGGGTCACCCCTCCACTTT
TRBD1,TRBV27,.,TRBJ1-1,CASSVTGGTEAFF,TGTGCCAGCAGTGTGACAGGGGGCACTGAAGCTTTCTTT
TRBD2,TRBV6-4,.,TRBJ2-3,CASSASTSGGTDTQYF,TGTGCCAGCAGTGCTAGTACTAGCGGGGGCACAGATACGCAGTATTTT